The clone carrying this T cell receptor beta chain was observed a handful of times. Its antigen is not identified. Produced via immunoSEQ multiplex PCR; TCRdb's table is partial and in-frame only. This table holds roughly 120,000 clones, around 88% found once. The donors were part of the validation cohort of 120 subjects. That cohort was separate from the first cohort, which comprised about 670 subjects. This sample is part of a study of cytomegalovirus exposure and HLA in healthy donors. Study observations and caveats: Altogether, 150 to 200 TCR beta chains were recorded as cytomegalovirus-associated. Subsequent analysis found a tendency for first-cohort TCR clusters to co-occur within the 90 to 150 validation repertoires.

The CDR3 extends over 14 amino acids. CDR1 is GTSNPN and CDR2 is SVGIG in the germline V gene (reference sequence). With 0 bases removed from V and 7 bases from J, the gap between germline ends came to 12 bases. The sequencing input was PBMCs. This sequence joins TRBV30 and TRBJ1-4; D is uncertain. This clonotype originated in a young man in good health and CMV-seronegative. CDR3 DNA: TGTGCCTGGAGTGTTGCGCAGGAAAGTGAAAAACTGTTTTTT. The encoded protein is CAWSVAQESEKLFF.